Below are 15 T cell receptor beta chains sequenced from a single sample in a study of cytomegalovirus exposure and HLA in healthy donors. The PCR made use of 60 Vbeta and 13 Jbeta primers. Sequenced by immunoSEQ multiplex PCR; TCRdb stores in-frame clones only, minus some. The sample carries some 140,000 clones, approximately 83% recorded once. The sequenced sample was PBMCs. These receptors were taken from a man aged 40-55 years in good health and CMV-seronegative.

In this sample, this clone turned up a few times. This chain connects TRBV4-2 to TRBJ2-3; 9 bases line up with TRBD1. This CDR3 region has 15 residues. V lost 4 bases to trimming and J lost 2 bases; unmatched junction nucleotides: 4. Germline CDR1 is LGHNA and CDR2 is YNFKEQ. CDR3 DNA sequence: TGTGCCAGCAGCCTTACAGGGGGCGACACAGATACGCAGTATTTT. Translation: CASSLTGGDTDTQYF.

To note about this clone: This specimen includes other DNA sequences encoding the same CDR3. The CDR3 reads CASSLVAGAISYEQYF. Written as DNA, the CDR3 is TGTGCCAGCAGCTTAGTGGCAGGGGCCATCTCCTACGAGCAGTACTTC. The rearrangement uses TRBV7-2 and TRBJ2-7, with a possible D match to TRBD1 (6 bases). Deletions cut 1 base from V and 0 bases from J, with 13 bases between. CDR1 is SGHTA, CDR2 FQGNSA, per germline. The CDR3 is 16 amino acids.

CDR3 in amino acids: CASSFRYRGTSYEQYF. The CDR3 DNA reads as TGTGCCAGCAGTTTCCGCTATCGGGGTACCTCCTACGAGCAGTACTTC. The V call is TRBV28, the J call TRBJ2-7; TRBD2 is a possible D gene (5 bases). This CDR3 region has 16 residues. Germline values: CDR1 MDHEN, CDR2 SYDVKM. The V and J ends lost 3 bases and 0 bases respectively, with 15 bases between them. The full variable domain, rest sourced from reference TRBV28 and TRBJ2-7, is DVKVTQSSRYLVKRTGEKVFLECVQDMDHENMFWYRQDPGLGLRLIYFSYDVKMKEKGDIPEGYSVSREKKERFSLILESASTNQTSMYLCASSFRYRGTSYEQYFGPGTRLTVT.

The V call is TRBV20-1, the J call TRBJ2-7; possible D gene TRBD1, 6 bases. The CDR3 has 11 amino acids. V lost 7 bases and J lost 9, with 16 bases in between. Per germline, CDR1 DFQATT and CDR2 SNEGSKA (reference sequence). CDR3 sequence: CSVEKQGSQYF. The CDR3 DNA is TGCAGTGTCGAAAAACAGGGATCGCAGTACTTC.

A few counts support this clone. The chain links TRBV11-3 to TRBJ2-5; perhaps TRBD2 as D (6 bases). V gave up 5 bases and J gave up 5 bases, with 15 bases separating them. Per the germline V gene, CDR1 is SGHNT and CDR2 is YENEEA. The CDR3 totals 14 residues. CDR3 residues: CASSPPWGGETQYF. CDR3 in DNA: TGTGCCAGCAGCCCCCCCTGGGGAGGCGAGACCCAGTACTTC. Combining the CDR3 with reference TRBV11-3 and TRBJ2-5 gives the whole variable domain EAGVVQSPRYKIIEKKQPVAFWCNPISGHNTLYWYLQNLGQGPELLIRYENEEAVDDSQLPKDRFSAERLKGVDSTLKIQPAELGDSAVYLCASSPPWGGETQYFGPGTRLLVL.

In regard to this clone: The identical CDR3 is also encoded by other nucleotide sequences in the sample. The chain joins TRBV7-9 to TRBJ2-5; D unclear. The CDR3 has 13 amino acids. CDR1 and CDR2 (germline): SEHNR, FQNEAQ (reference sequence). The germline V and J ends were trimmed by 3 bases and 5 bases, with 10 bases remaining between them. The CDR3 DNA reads TGTGCCAGCAGCTTTGGCGGAAGTGAGACCCAGTACTTC. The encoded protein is CASSFGGSETQYF. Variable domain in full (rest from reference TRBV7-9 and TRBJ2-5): DTGVSQNPRHKITKRGQNVTFRCDPISEHNRLYWYRQTLGQGPEFLTYFQNEAQLEKSRLLSDRFSAERPKGSFSTLEIQRTEQGDSAMYLCASSFGGSETQYFGPGTRLLVL.

CDR3 nucleotide sequence: TGTGCCTGGAATGTAGGGAGGGCGGAGGCTGAAGCTTTCTTT. It yields the protein CAWNVGRAEAEAFF. This chain uses TRBV30 with TRBJ1-1; D remains unclear. Germline lookup yields CDR1 GTSNPN and CDR2 SVGIG (reference sequence). The CDR3 has 14 residues. V was trimmed by 4 bases and J by 6 bases, leaving 18 bases between them.

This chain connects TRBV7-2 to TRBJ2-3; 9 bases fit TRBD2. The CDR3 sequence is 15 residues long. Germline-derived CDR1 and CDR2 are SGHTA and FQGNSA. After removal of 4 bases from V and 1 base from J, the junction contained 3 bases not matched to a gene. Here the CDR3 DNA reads TGTGCCAGCAGCTCGGGACTAGCAGGCACAGATACGCAGTATTTT. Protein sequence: CASSSGLAGTDTQYF.

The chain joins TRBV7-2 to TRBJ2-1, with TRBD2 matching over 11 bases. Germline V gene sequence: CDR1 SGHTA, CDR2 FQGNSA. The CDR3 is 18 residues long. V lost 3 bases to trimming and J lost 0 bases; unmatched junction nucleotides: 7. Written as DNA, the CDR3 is TGTGCCAGCAGCTTTTTTTCTAGCGGGGGGTCCTCCTACAATGAGCAGTTCTTC. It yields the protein CASSFFSSGGSSYNEQFF.

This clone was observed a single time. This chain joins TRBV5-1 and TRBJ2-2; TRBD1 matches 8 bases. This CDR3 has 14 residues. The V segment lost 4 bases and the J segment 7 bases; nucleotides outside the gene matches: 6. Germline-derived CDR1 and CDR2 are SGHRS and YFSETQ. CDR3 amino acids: CASSIQGAGGELFF. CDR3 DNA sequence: TGCGCCAGCAGCATCCAGGGGGCGGGCGGGGAGCTGTTTTTT.

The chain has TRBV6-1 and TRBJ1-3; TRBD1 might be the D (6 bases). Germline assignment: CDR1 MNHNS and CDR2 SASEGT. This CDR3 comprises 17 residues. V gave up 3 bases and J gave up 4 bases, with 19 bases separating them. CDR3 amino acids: CASSETLRGAGGNTIYF. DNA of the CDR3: TGTGCCAGCAGTGAGACGCTCCGGGGGGCGGGCGGAAACACCATATATTTT.

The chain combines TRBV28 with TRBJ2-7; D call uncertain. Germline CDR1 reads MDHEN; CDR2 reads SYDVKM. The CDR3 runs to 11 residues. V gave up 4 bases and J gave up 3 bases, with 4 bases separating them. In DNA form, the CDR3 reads TGTGCCAGCAGTTCAAACTACGAGCAGTACTTC. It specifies CASSSNYEQYF. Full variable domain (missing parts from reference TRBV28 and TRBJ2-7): DVKVTQSSRYLVKRTGEKVFLECVQDMDHENMFWYRQDPGLGLRLIYFSYDVKMKEKGDIPEGYSVSREKKERFSLILESASTNQTSMYLCASSSNYEQYFGPGTRLTVT.

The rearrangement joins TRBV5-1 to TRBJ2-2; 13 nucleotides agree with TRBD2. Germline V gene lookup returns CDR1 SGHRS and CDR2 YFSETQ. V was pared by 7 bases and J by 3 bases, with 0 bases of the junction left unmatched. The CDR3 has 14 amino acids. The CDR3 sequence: CASGLAGDTGELFF. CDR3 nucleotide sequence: TGCGCCAGCGGACTAGCGGGAGACACCGGGGAGCTGTTTTTT. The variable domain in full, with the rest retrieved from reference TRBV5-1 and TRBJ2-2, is KAGVTQTPRYLIKTRGQQVTLSCSPISGHRSVSWYQQTPGQGLQFLFEYFSETQRNKGNFPGRFSGRQFSNSRSEMNVSTLELGDSALYLCASGLAGDTGELFFGEGSRLTVL.

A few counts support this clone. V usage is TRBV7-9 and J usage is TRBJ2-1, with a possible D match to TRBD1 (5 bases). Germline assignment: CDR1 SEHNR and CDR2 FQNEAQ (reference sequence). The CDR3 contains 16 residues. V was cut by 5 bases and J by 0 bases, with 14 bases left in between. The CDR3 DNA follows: TGTGCCAGCAGCCCAGAGGCGACAGTCTCCTACAATGAGCAGTTCTTC. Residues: CASSPEATVSYNEQFF. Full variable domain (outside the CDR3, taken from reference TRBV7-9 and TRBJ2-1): DTGVSQNPRHKITKRGQNVTFRCDPISEHNRLYWYRQTLGQGPEFLTYFQNEAQLEKSRLLSDRFSAERPKGSFSTLEIQRTEQGDSAMYLCASSPEATVSYNEQFFGPGTRLTVL.

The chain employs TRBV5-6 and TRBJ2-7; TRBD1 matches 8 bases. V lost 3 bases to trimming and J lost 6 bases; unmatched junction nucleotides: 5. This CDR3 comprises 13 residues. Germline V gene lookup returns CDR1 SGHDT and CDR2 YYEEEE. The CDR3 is CASSYGTGGEQYF. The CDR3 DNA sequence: TGTGCCAGCAGCTACGGAACAGGGGGCGAGCAGTACTTC.